A single sample is the source of the 5 T cell receptor beta chains below, sequenced in a study of blood T cell repertoires in COVID-19 (TCRdb year 2020). The receptor library was made with the immunoSEQ multiplex PCR assay. The table comes from immuneACCESS by way of TCRdb, which keeps in-frame sequences with V and J called. Part of the clones is missing from these tables; in studies checked, under half for an unresolved V gene and the rest for unknown reasons. The sample table lists about 200,000 clones, approximately 86% of them with a count of one. The ten top clones hold 0.95% of the sample. The sample consisted of peripheral blood. The receptors were gathered from a man in his 60s with COVID-19, enrolled during active disease.

The chain is built from TRBV2 and TRBJ1-2, with 7 bases fitting TRBD1. Germline CDR1 and CDR2: SNHLY and FYNNEI. The CDR3 totals 13 residues. V dropped 6 bases and J dropped 8; count of bases not matched to a gene: 9. CDR3 region: CASSGDRVRGYTF. In DNA, the CDR3 is TGTGCCAGCAGCGGAGACAGGGTACGCGGCTACACCTTC. The full variable domain, completed using reference TRBV2 and TRBJ1-2, is EPEVTQTPSHQVTQMGQEVILRCVPISNHLYFYWYRQILGQKVEFLVSFYNNEISEKSEIFDDQFSVERPDGSNFTLKIRSTKLEDSAMYFCASSGDRVRGYTFGSGTRLTVV.

The chain combines TRBV11-3 with TRBJ2-3, with TRBD1 identical over 7 bases. Losses at the gene ends were 3 bases for V and 4 bases for J; bases not matched to a gene: 10. The CDR3 consists of 16 residues. Germline lookup yields CDR1 SGHNT and CDR2 YENEEA. CDR3 sequence reads: CASSFWLEQGPDTQYF. The CDR3 nucleotides read TGTGCCAGCAGCTTTTGGTTGGAACAGGGGCCAGATACGCAGTATTTT.

V usage is TRBV6-5 and J usage is TRBJ1-2; 11 nucleotides line up with TRBD1. Trimming took 2 bases from V and 7 from J; bases not matched to a gene: 9. The CDR3 is made up of 16 amino acids. CDR1 and CDR2 (germline): MNHEY, SVGAGI. CDR3 loop: CASSYTRDRGSGGYTF. CDR3 sequence (DNA): TGTGCCAGCAGTTACACGCGGGACAGGGGGTCCGGTGGCTACACCTTC.

The chain joins TRBV5-1 to TRBJ2-6, with a weak D call TRBD2 (6 bases). The V gene lost 5 bases and the J gene lost 4 bases, with 13 bases spanning the gap. Germline V lookup: CDR1 SGHRS, CDR2 YFSETQ. The CDR3 length is 15 residues. The CDR3: CASRAGRGGANVLTF. CDR3 DNA sequence: TGCGCCAGCAGGGCGGGGCGGGGAGGGGCCAACGTCCTGACTTTC.

The V call is TRBV2, the J call TRBJ1-1; D possibly corresponds to TRBD1 (6 bases). Germline V lookup: CDR1 SNHLY, CDR2 FYNNEI. The CDR3 is 14 amino acids. V lost 1 base to trimming and J lost 5 bases, with 11 bases between them. The CDR3, as DNA: TGTGCCAGCAGTGAAGAGGGGGGGCGGACTGAAGCTTTCTTT. Translating it yields CASSEEGGRTEAFF.